This T cell receptor (beta chain) was found in a study of blood T cell repertoires in COVID-19. The overall study: Acute and convalescent COVID-19 samples came from the United States, Italy and Spain. PBMCs, B-cell-depleted T cells, or T cells provided the cDNA or gDNA that made up the material.

Original processing methods: The assay estimated nucleated cells by amplifying reference gene primers. The data were produced by immunoSEQ multiplex PCR, yet TCRdb's version contains in-frame clones alone and is incomplete. V and J calls and clone size are given by that table; D and trimming were obtained from the DNA. The sample records 45,000 to 50,000 clones, approximately 86% being singletons. V lost 1 base, J lost 4 bases, and 13 bases lay in between. The CDR3 loop spans 16 amino acids. CDR1 is LGHDT and CDR2 is YNNKEL in the germline V gene (reference sequence). This clone appeared a single time.

The sample comprised peripheral blood. The source of this sequence is a man at least 80 years old in a cohort sampled during active COVID-19. J is TRBJ2-2 and V is TRBV3-1 (or the pseudogene TRBV3-2); maybe TRBD2 (5 bases). CDR3 loop: CASSQASPSSTGELFF. The DNA for the CDR3 is TGTGCCAGCAGCCAAGCCTCACCTAGCTCCACCGGGGAGCTGTTTTTT.